A single sample is the source of the 12 T cell receptor beta chains below, sequenced in a study of cytomegalovirus exposure and HLA in healthy donors. Sequencing used immunoSEQ multiplex PCR; TCRdb keeps in-frame clones, though not all of them. This table holds 200,000 to 250,000 clones, about 89% found once. Sequencing was performed on PBMCs. Source of these receptors: a woman younger than 35 in good health and CMV-seronegative.

The chain recombines TRBV2 with TRBJ1-1; D is undetermined. The length of the CDR3 is 15 residues. Trimming pared 7 bases from V and 5 bases from J, leaving 20 bases between. Germline CDR1 is SNHLY and CDR2 is FYNNEI. CDR3 sequence (DNA): TGTGCCAGCAAGGGCGATCCGGGAGGGCGGACTGAAGCTTTCTTT. Residues: CASKGDPGGRTEAFF.

The chain combines TRBV27 with TRBJ2-5; D may be TRBD2 (5 bases). V lost 10 bases to trimming and J lost 0 bases, with 12 bases between them. Per the germline V gene, CDR1 is MNHEY and CDR2 is SMNVEV (reference sequence). CDR3 size: 13 residues. The CDR3 region is CATLRADQETQYF. For the CDR3, the DNA is TGTGCCACCCTGAGGGCGGACCAAGAGACCCAGTACTTC.

This rearrangement joins TRBV30 to TRBJ1-5; D might be TRBD1 (6 bases). This CDR3 has 17 amino acids. Germline values: CDR1 GTSNPN, CDR2 SVGIG (reference sequence). The germline V and J ends were trimmed by 1 base and 4 bases, with 20 bases remaining between them. CDR3 in DNA: TGTGCCTGGAGTGAAATAATGACCGGACAGAGGAATCAGCCCCAGCATTTT. As protein: CAWSEIMTGQRNQPQHF.

The chain recombines TRBV5-1 with TRBJ2-7, with 11 bases matching TRBD1. The length of the CDR3 is 16 residues. The J segment lost 6 bases and the V segment lost 4 bases, leaving 12 bases of the junction unmatched. Per germline, CDR1 SGHRS and CDR2 YFSETQ. This CDR3 is CASSITGTGGITEQYF. CDR3 sequence (DNA): TGCGCCAGCAGCATAACCGGGACAGGGGGTATAACCGAGCAGTACTTC.

The V call is TRBV5-1, the J call TRBJ1-1; D gene unclear. Germline CDR1 SGHRS, CDR2 YFSETQ. This CDR3 spans 14 amino acids. V was cut by 0 bases and J by 6 bases, with 12 bases left in between. DNA of the CDR3: TGCGCCAGCAGCTTGGCCCCGGGTAGTGCTGAAGCTTTCTTT. Amino acids: CASSLAPGSAEAFF. Supplemented by reference TRBV5-1 and TRBJ1-1, the full variable domain reads KAGVTQTPRYLIKTRGQQVTLSCSPISGHRSVSWYQQTPGQGLQFLFEYFSETQRNKGNFPGRFSGRQFSNSRSEMNVSTLELGDSALYLCASSLAPGSAEAFFGQGTRLTVV.

The chain employs TRBV15 and TRBJ1-5; tentative D call: TRBD1 (6 bases). Trimming cost V 0 bases and J 4 bases, with 13 bases left between them. The CDR3 runs 16 residues. Germline-derived CDR1 and CDR2 are LNHNV and YYDKDF (reference sequence). This CDR3 is CATSRDHRDGNQPQHF. CDR3 bases: TGTGCCACCAGCAGAGACCACAGGGACGGAAATCAGCCCCAGCATTTT.

This chain links TRBV9 with TRBJ1-2; TRBD1 agrees at 10 bases. This CDR3 contains 15 residues. Germline trimming cut 0 bases from V and 8 bases from J; bases unmatched to any gene: 7. The germline V gene encodes CDR1 SGDLS and CDR2 YYNGEE. The DNA of the CDR3 is TGTGCCAGCAGCGTAGTAGCGGGACAGGGGCGCGGCTACACCTTC. It translates to CASSVVAGQGRGYTF.

The chain uses TRBV5-1 and TRBJ2-5, with D tentatively TRBD1 (6 bases). The CDR3 runs 14 residues. The V end was cut by 6 bases, the J end by 2 bases, with 14 bases between. From germline, CDR1 is SGHRS and CDR2 YFSETQ. The CDR3 here is CASNRDTAQETQYF. The DNA for the CDR3 is TGCGCCAGCAACCGGGACACTGCTCAAGAGACCCAGTACTTC. The variable domain in full, completed from reference TRBV5-1 and TRBJ2-5, reads KAGVTQTPRYLIKTRGQQVTLSCSPISGHRSVSWYQQTPGQGLQFLFEYFSETQRNKGNFPGRFSGRQFSNSRSEMNVSTLELGDSALYLCASNRDTAQETQYFGPGTRLLVL.

The chain has TRBV7-2 and TRBJ2-6; D is perhaps TRBD2 (5 bases). V shed 6 bases and J shed 1 base, with 10 bases lying between them. Germline CDR1 and CDR2: SGHTA and FQGNSA. This CDR3 spans 15 amino acids. The CDR3 DNA reads as TGTGCCAGCAGGGAGGTTGGGTCTGGGGCCAACGTCCTGACTTTC. Amino acid sequence: CASREVGSGANVLTF. Together with reference TRBV7-2 and TRBJ2-6, the CDR3 gives the full variable domain: GAGVSQSPSNKVTEKGKDVELRCDPISGHTALYWYRQSLGQGLEFLIYFQGNSAPDKSGLPSDRFSAERTGGSVSTLTIQRTQQEDSAVYLCASREVGSGANVLTFGAGSRLTVL.

The chain uses TRBV2 and TRBJ1-1, with D perhaps TRBD1 (5 bases). This CDR3 is 13 amino acids long. Germline V gives CDR1 SNHLY, CDR2 FYNNEI. Between the trimmed V and J ends, which lost 0 bases and 11 bases, there was a span of 13 bases. The CDR3 protein is CASSEARGGVAFF. The CDR3 DNA sequence: TGTGCCAGCAGTGAAGCGAGGGGAGGGGTTGCTTTCTTT.

For the CDR3, the DNA is TGTGCCAGCAGTGGAGCTAGTGAGCAGTTCTTC. Its translation is CASSGASEQFF. The J gene is TRBJ2-1, the V gene TRBV2; D remains ambiguous. With 4 bases removed from V and 9 bases from J, the gap between germline ends came to 7 bases. The germline gives CDR1 SNHLY, CDR2 FYNNEI. This CDR3 is built from 11 residues.

The J gene is TRBJ1-2, the V gene TRBV5-1, with TRBD1 matching 8 bases. From germline, CDR1 is SGHRS and CDR2 YFSETQ. Trimming cost V 1 base and J 0 bases; bases outside gene matches: 5. This CDR3 has 16 residues. The CDR3 coding sequence is TGCGCCAGCAGCTTGAACGGGGACAGGCCTAACTATGGCTACACCTTC. Amino acids: CASSLNGDRPNYGYTF.